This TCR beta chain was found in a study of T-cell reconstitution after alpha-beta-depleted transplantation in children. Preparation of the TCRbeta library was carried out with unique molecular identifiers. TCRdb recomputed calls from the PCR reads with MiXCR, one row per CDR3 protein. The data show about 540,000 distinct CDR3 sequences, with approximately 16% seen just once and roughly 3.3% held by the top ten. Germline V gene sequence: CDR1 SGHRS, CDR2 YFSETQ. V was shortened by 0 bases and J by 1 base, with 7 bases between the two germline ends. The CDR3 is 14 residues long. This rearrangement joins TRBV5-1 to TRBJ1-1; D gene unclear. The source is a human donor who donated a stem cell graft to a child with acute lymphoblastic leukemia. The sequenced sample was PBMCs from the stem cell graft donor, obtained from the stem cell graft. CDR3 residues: CASSLATPNTEAFF. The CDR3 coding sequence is TGCGCCAGCAGCTTGGCCACCCCGAACACTGAAGCTTTCTTT.